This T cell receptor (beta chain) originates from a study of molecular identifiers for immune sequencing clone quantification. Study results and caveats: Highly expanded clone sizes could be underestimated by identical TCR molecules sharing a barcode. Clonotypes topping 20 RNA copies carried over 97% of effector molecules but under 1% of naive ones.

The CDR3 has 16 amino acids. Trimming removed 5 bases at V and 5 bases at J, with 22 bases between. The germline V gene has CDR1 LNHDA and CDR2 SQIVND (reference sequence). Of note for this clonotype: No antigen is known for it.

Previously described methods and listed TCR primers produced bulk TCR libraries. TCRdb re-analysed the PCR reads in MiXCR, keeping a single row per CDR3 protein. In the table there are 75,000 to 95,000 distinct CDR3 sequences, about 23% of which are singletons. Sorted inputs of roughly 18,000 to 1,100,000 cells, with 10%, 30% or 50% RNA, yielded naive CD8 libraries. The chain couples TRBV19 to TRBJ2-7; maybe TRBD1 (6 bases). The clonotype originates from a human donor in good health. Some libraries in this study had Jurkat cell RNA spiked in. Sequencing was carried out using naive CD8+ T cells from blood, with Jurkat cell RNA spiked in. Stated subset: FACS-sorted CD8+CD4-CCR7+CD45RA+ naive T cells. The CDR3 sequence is CASSFSGTPTTDEQYF. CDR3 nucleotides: TGTGCCAGTAGTTTCTCCGGGACACCCACCACCGACGAGCAGTACTTC.